The next 15 T cell receptor beta chains were all read from a single sample in a study of T-cell memory formation after mild COVID-19. TCRdb re-analysed the 5' RACE reads in MiXCR, keeping a single row per CDR3 protein. The data contain roughly 400,000 distinct CDR3 sequences, 20% to 25% of them singletons. The sample was PBMCs or a T cell subset sorted from them (not recorded which). These receptor sequences come from an adult woman who had mild COVID-19 (a few samples of this study predate the infection). Cell type and time point are not known.

V gene TRBV18 combines with J gene TRBJ1-2; 11 bases are a match to TRBD1. The CDR3 sequence is 16 residues long. Trimming cost V 4 bases and J 4 bases; bases outside gene matches: 8. From germline, CDR1 is KGHSH and CDR2 LQKENI. The CDR3 nucleotides read TGTGCCAGCTCACAGCTTGCCGGGACAGGGGGCTATGGCTACACCTTC. It encodes CASSQLAGTGGYGYTF.

This clonotype was picked up a small number of times. The V and J genes are TRBV4-3 and TRBJ2-1; D remains unclear. CDR3 length: 13 amino acids. The germline gives CDR1 LGHNA, CDR2 YSLEER. Trimming took off 0 bases at V and 9 bases at J, with 9 bases between the two ends. CDR3 amino acids: CASSQDRPGEQFF. The CDR3 DNA reads TGCGCCAGCAGCCAAGACCGACCTGGTGAGCAGTTCTTC.

This clonotype has more than one count but fewer than ten. CDR3 sequence reads: CASGRQGTETQYF. The CDR3 nucleotides read TGTGCCAGCGGGAGACAGGGAACAGAGACCCAGTACTTC. This rearrangement joins TRBV9 to TRBJ2-5; 7 nucleotides line up with TRBD1. The junction had 7 bases not matched to a gene; V was cut back by 7 bases and J by 4 bases. The germline V gene encodes CDR1 SGDLS and CDR2 YYNGEE. The CDR3 has 13 residues. Filled out from reference TRBV9 and TRBJ2-5, the complete variable domain reads DSGVTQTPKHLITATGQRVTLRCSPRSGDLSVYWYQQSLDQGLQFLIQYYNGEERAKGNILERFSAQQFPDLHSELNLSSLELGDSALYFCASGRQGTETQYFGPGTRLLVL.

The chain employs TRBV6-6 and TRBJ2-1; 15 bases align to TRBD2. The J segment lost 4 bases and the V segment lost 7 bases, leaving 11 bases of the junction unmatched. The CDR3 has 18 residues. Germline CDR1 and CDR2: MNHNY and SVGAGI (reference sequence). CDR3 loop: CASTDTGLAGGKYNEQFF. The CDR3 nucleotides read TGTGCCAGCACCGATACGGGACTAGCGGGAGGTAAATACAATGAGCAGTTCTTC.

The gene calls are TRBV5-4 and TRBJ2-1; maybe TRBD1 (6 bases). The CDR3 totals 14 residues. V lost 0 bases and J lost 5, with 9 bases in between. CDR1 SGHNT and CDR2 YYREEE come from the germline V gene (reference sequence). The CDR3 sequence: CASSLADRNNEQFF. Written as DNA, the CDR3 is TGTGCCAGCAGCTTGGCGGACAGAAACAATGAGCAGTTCTTC.

This clonotype came up a few times. The V gene is TRBV20-1, the J gene TRBJ2-1; 11 bases align to TRBD2. This CDR3 spans 15 amino acids. V shed 3 bases, J shed 7 bases, and the junction held 8 bases outside the gene matches. Germline V gene lookup returns CDR1 DFQATT and CDR2 SNEGSKA (reference sequence). The CDR3 sequence is CSASSSGRSNNEQFF. CDR3 in DNA: TGCAGTGCTAGTTCTAGCGGGAGGTCCAATAATGAGCAGTTCTTC.

This clonotype turned up a few times. The J gene is TRBJ2-2, the V gene TRBV6-2 or TRBV6-3; D is possibly TRBD1 (6 bases). Trimming removed 8 bases from V and 0 bases from J, with 7 bases in between. The CDR3 runs to 13 residues. Germline CDR1 reads MNHEY; CDR2 reads SVGEGT. The CDR3 sequence is CASRQANTGELFF. CDR3 coding DNA: TGTGCCAGCCGACAGGCGAACACCGGGGAGCTGTTTTTT.

The chain employs TRBV24-1 and TRBJ1-2; D is perhaps TRBD1 (5 bases). The CDR3 loop spans 15 amino acids. V lost 4 bases and J 2 bases, leaving 13 bases between the germline ends. CDR1 and CDR2 from the germline V gene are KGHDR and SFDVKD. CDR3 nucleotides: TGTGCCACCAGTGACCCCGGGACGCAGAACTATGGCTACACCTTC. This gives the protein CATSDPGTQNYGYTF.

This chain uses TRBV5-1 with TRBJ1-2; no firm D call. Looked up from germline, CDR1 is SGHRS and CDR2 is YFSETQ. The V end lost 4 bases, the J end lost 2 bases, and 15 bases lay between the germline ends. This CDR3 has 15 amino acids. CDR3 in DNA: TGCGCCAGCAGCCCTTCCGCCGTCACCAACTATGGCTACACCTTC. It encodes CASSPSAVTNYGYTF.

This clonotype was seen only a few times. This chain connects TRBV7-2 to TRBJ1-2; maybe TRBD1 (6 bases). The CDR3 runs to 13 residues. The germline V gene has CDR1 SGHTA and CDR2 FQGNSA. Trimming stripped 5 bases from V and 4 bases from J, with 11 bases between. The CDR3 DNA reads as TGTGCCAGCAGCGTAAGCAGGGGCTATGGCTACACCTTC. Protein sequence: CASSVSRGYGYTF.

The J gene is TRBJ2-7, the V gene TRBV7-8, with D possibly matching TRBD1 (5 bases). Germline CDR1 is SGHVS and CDR2 is FQNEAQ. The ends were cut back, 4 bases at V and 0 bases at J, with 22 bases in the middle. The CDR3 is 18 amino acids. CDR3: CASSSGYTATVSSYEQYF. Written as DNA, the CDR3 is TGTGCCAGCAGCTCAGGTTACACCGCGACAGTTAGCTCCTACGAGCAGTACTTC.

The chain joins TRBV3-1 to TRBJ1-1; possibly TRBD1 for D (5 bases). CDR1 LGHDT and CDR2 YNNKEL come from the germline V gene (reference sequence). The CDR3 loop spans 14 amino acids. Trimming left V 4 bases short and J 1 base short, with 10 bases between. The CDR3 nucleotides are TGTGCCAGCAGCCCCGCAGGGCCGAACACTGAAGCTTTCTTT. Encoded protein: CASSPAGPNTEAFF. The entire variable domain, with the rest obtained from reference TRBV3-1 and TRBJ1-1, is as follows: DTAVSQTPKYLVTQMGNDKSIKCEQNLGHDTMYWYKQDSKKFLKIMFSYNNKELIINETVPNRFSPKSPDKAHLNLHINSLELGDSAVYFCASSPAGPNTEAFFGQGTRLTVV.

This clonotype appeared a few times. The chain couples TRBV7-9 to TRBJ2-5; D possibly corresponds to TRBD1 (5 bases). From germline, CDR1 is SEHNR and CDR2 FQNEAQ (reference sequence). The CDR3 extends over 14 amino acids. Trimming shortened V by 3 bases and J by 0 bases, and 8 bases separated the two germline ends. The CDR3 DNA reads as TGTGCCAGCAGCTTCAGACAGAACCAAGAGACCCAGTACTTC. Translating gives CASSFRQNQETQYF.

This chain links TRBV7-2 with TRBJ1-5; D gene uncertain. Germline CDR1 and CDR2: SGHTA and FQGNSA. The CDR3 has 12 amino acids. Trimming pared 9 bases from V and 0 bases from J, leaving 6 bases between. CDR3 residues: CASTVSNQPQHF. The CDR3 DNA sequence: TGTGCCAGTACGGTTAGCAATCAGCCCCAGCATTTT.

This clonotype was recorded a few times. The genes are TRBV5-1 and TRBJ2-1, with 12 bases identical to TRBD2. This CDR3 is built from 16 residues. Germline CDR1 is SGHRS and CDR2 is YFSETQ. With 1 base clipped from V and 8 bases from J, the junction kept 7 bases outside the gene matches. CDR3 in amino acids: CASSLPSGGAGDEQFF. CDR3 DNA sequence: TGCGCCAGCAGCTTGCCTAGCGGGGGGGCAGGTGATGAGCAGTTCTTC.